The 21 T cell receptor beta chains presented below share a single source sample, sequenced in a study of T cell responses to AZD1222 COVID-19 vaccine. Assay: immunoSEQ multiplex PCR; the TCRdb copy retains only in-frame clones and omits some. The repertoire holds around 84,000 clones, 70% to 90% seen once, with 5.8% in the top ten. The sample in question was peripheral blood, obtained on day 0 of AZD1222 vaccination. The receptors derive from an adult in good health.

A few counts support this clone. The V call is TRBV3-1 (or the pseudogene TRBV3-2), the J call TRBJ2-5, with D uncertain. V was cut by 1 base and J by 5 bases, with 5 bases left in between. The CDR3 consists of 12 residues. Germline-derived CDR1 and CDR2 are LGHDT and YNNKEL (reference sequence). CDR3 coding DNA: TGTGCCAGCAGCCAAGTCCCGGAGACCCAGTACTTC. Its translation: CASSQVPETQYF.

V usage is TRBV19 and J usage is TRBJ1-5; D perhaps matches TRBD1 (5 bases). The CDR3 spans 14 residues. V was clipped by 7 bases and J by 4 bases, with 14 bases between them. CDR1 LNHDA and CDR2 SQIVND come from the germline V gene (reference sequence). CDR3 loop: CASTPSAGNQPQHF. The CDR3 DNA reads TGTGCCAGTACCCCTTCGGCAGGGAATCAGCCCCAGCATTTT. Looking up the rest from reference TRBV19 and TRBJ1-5 gives the full variable domain: DGGITQSPKYLFRKEGQNVTLSCEQNLNHDAMYWYRQDPGQGLRLIYYSQIVNDFQKGDIAEGYSVSREKKESFPLTVTSAQKNPTAFYLCASTPSAGNQPQHFGDGTRLSIL.

The chain has TRBV5-1 and TRBJ1-6; 10 bases map to TRBD1. The CDR3 length is 16 residues. Germline CDR1 and CDR2: SGHRS and YFSETQ. Trimming removed 4 bases from V and 5 bases from J; junction bases left unmatched: 6. CDR3 region: CASSGTGTGDNSPLHF. In DNA form, the CDR3 reads TGCGCCAGCAGCGGAACCGGGACAGGGGATAATTCACCCCTCCACTTT.

The gene calls are TRBV7-9 and TRBJ2-7, with D uncertain. This CDR3 is 11 amino acids long. From germline, CDR1 is SEHNR and CDR2 FQNEAQ (reference sequence). V dropped 11 bases and J dropped 4 bases, with 12 bases sitting between them. CDR3 in DNA: TGTGCCGGTGGCTATTCTTACGAGCAGTACTTC. Translated, it gives CAGGYSYEQYF.

The V gene is TRBV7-9, the J gene TRBJ2-3; 16 bases agree with TRBD2. This CDR3 comprises 16 residues. CDR1 SEHNR and CDR2 FQNEAQ come from the germline V gene (reference sequence). The trim removed 4 bases at V and 5 bases at J, leaving 3 bases unmatched. This CDR3 is CASSSGLAGGVDTQYF. CDR3 DNA sequence: TGTGCCAGCAGCTCGGGACTAGCGGGAGGGGTAGATACGCAGTATTTT. The full variable domain, in which reference TRBV7-9 and TRBJ2-3 provide the parts outside the CDR3, is DTGVSQNPRHKITKRGQNVTFRCDPISEHNRLYWYRQTLGQGPEFLTYFQNEAQLEKSRLLSDRFSAERPKGSFSTLEIQRTEQGDSAMYLCASSSGLAGGVDTQYFGPGTRLTVL.

The chain couples TRBV16 to TRBJ2-2; 8 nucleotides agree with TRBD2. V lost 3 bases and J lost 5; bases outside the gene matches: 8. Germline values: CDR1 KGHSY, CDR2 FQNENV. The CDR3 has 16 amino acids. The CDR3 DNA follows: TGTGCCAGCAGCCACCGGACTAGCTTTGATACCGGGGAGCTGTTTTTT. Translated, it gives CASSHRTSFDTGELFF.

This rearrangement joins TRBV5-5 to TRBJ2-2; D not resolved. The CDR3 spans 12 residues. Germline assignment: CDR1 SGHKS and CDR2 YYEKEE (reference sequence). The V and J ends lost 1 base and 3 bases respectively, with 1 base between them. The CDR3 sequence: CASSLHTGELFF. The CDR3 DNA reads as TGTGCCAGCAGCTTGCACACCGGGGAGCTGTTTTTT.

The chain links TRBV13 to TRBJ1-4; no clear D. CDR3 length equals 13 residues. V was trimmed by 5 bases and J by 13 bases, leaving 17 bases between them. The germline CDR1 and CDR2 sequences are PRHDT and FYEKMQ (reference sequence). Here the CDR3 DNA reads TGTGCCAGCAGCGAAGGAGCCCCAGGCGTACTGTTTTTT. Protein product: CASSEGAPGVLFF.

V and J are TRBV20-1 and TRBJ2-1; 7 bases are a match to TRBD2. Germline CDR1 is DFQATT and CDR2 is SNEGSKA (reference sequence). The CDR3 has 15 residues. V trimming: 3 bases; J trimming: 5 bases; junction bases outside the gene matches: 10. The CDR3 bases are TGCAGTGCTAGTAGCGGTAGCGGGCTCAACAATGAGCAGTTCTTC. It translates to CSASSGSGLNNEQFF.

V gene TRBV29-1 combines with J gene TRBJ1-5, with TRBD1 matching over 7 bases. V gave up 6 bases and J gave up 2 bases; unmatched junction bases: 10. The CDR3 loop spans 15 amino acids. Germline loops: CDR1 SQVTM, CDR2 ANQGSEA. Here the CDR3 DNA reads TGCAGCGTCCTCGGACAGGACGGAGGCAATCAGCCCCAGCATTTT. It translates to CSVLGQDGGNQPQHF.

The V gene is TRBV7-9, the J gene TRBJ2-3; D not certain. This CDR3 has 13 residues. V lost 4 bases to trimming and J lost 2 bases, with 7 bases between them. The V gene's germline CDR1 is SEHNR and CDR2 FQNEAQ (reference sequence). CDR3 DNA: TGTGCCAGCAGCTCCAGATACACAGATACGCAGTATTTT. It codes for CASSSRYTDTQYF. Full variable domain (missing parts from reference TRBV7-9 and TRBJ2-3): DTGVSQNPRHKITKRGQNVTFRCDPISEHNRLYWYRQTLGQGPEFLTYFQNEAQLEKSRLLSDRFSAERPKGSFSTLEIQRTEQGDSAMYLCASSSRYTDTQYFGPGTRLTVL.

This clone occurred once. The chain combines TRBV27 with TRBJ2-2; D is uncertain. The CDR3 runs 13 residues. The germline gives CDR1 MNHEY, CDR2 SMNVEV (reference sequence). Trimming removed 5 bases at V and 4 bases at J, with 8 bases between. The CDR3 DNA is TGTGCCAGCAGTATCACATTCACCGGGGAGCTGTTTTTT. Protein sequence: CASSITFTGELFF.

The V and J genes are TRBV12-3 or TRBV12-4 and TRBJ1-6; a weak D match, TRBD1 (5 bases). V shed 1 base and J shed 10 bases, with 5 bases lying between them. CDR3 length: 12 residues. This CDR3 reads CASSLGGSPLHF. In DNA form, the CDR3 reads TGTGCCAGCAGTTTAGGGGGCTCACCCCTCCACTTT.

This chain uses TRBV12-3 or TRBV12-4 with TRBJ2-5, with D perhaps TRBD1 (5 bases). The CDR3 loop spans 12 amino acids. The V and J ends lost 5 bases and 5 bases respectively, with 9 bases between them. The CDR3 DNA follows: TGTGCCAGCAGTCGACAGAAGGAGACCCAGTACTTC. This encodes CASSRQKETQYF.

The chain links TRBV4-3 to TRBJ2-5, with 8 bases identical to TRBD2. This CDR3 is 18 amino acids long. Germline assignment: CDR1 LGHNA and CDR2 YSLEER. Trimming took 1 base from V and 7 from J; bases not matched to a gene: 17. Written as DNA, the CDR3 is TGCGCCAGCAGCCAAGGTTTCGTCTCCAGCGGGAGTTTCGGGACCCAGTACTTC. Protein: CASSQGFVSSGSFGTQYF.

CDR3 region: CASSLGGQANQPQHF. In DNA form, the CDR3 reads TGTGCCAGCAGTTTGGGGGGACAGGCTAATCAGCCCCAGCATTTT. This sequence joins TRBV28 and TRBJ1-5, with TRBD1 identical over 8 bases. V trimming: 3 bases; J trimming: 4 bases; junction bases outside the gene matches: 5. From germline, CDR1 is MDHEN and CDR2 SYDVKM. CDR3 size: 15 residues.

This sequence joins TRBV10-2 and TRBJ2-2; D may be TRBD1 (6 bases). Germline V gene sequence: CDR1 WSHSY, CDR2 SAAADI. Trimming stripped 5 bases from V and 0 bases from J, with 13 bases between. The CDR3 spans 16 residues. CDR3 sequence: CASSWGRGSNTGELFF. CDR3 coding DNA: TGCGCCAGCAGTTGGGGGCGAGGGTCGAACACCGGGGAGCTGTTTTTT.

The rearrangement joins TRBV19 to TRBJ1-2, with TRBD1 matching over 7 bases. Germline assignment: CDR1 LNHDA and CDR2 SQIVND (reference sequence). The V gene end was trimmed by 6 bases and the J gene end by 6 bases; junction bases not matched to a gene: 7. The CDR3 has 13 residues. The chain's CDR3 is CASSPGGLDGYTF. In DNA, the CDR3 is TGTGCCAGTAGCCCAGGGGGGCTTGATGGCTACACCTTC.

This clone was counted a single time. The V gene is TRBV28, the J gene TRBJ1-1; D is uncertain. CDR1 is MDHEN and CDR2 is SYDVKM in the germline V gene. This CDR3 region has 14 residues. V was shortened by 6 bases and J by 1 base, with 12 bases between the two germline ends. The CDR3 bases are TGTGCCAGCAGCCCAAGAGGACCGAACACTGAAGCTTTCTTT. Translating it yields CASSPRGPNTEAFF.

This sequence joins TRBV4-2 and TRBJ1-2; 9 bases agree with TRBD1. With 5 bases clipped from V and 7 bases from J, the junction kept 8 bases outside the gene matches. Germline CDR1 LGHNA, CDR2 YNFKEQ. The CDR3 has 14 amino acids. DNA for the CDR3: TGTGCCAGCAGCGCCTCCGGGACAGGGCCTGGCTACACCTTC. As protein: CASSASGTGPGYTF.

V gene TRBV7-6 combines with J gene TRBJ1-5, with 9 bases lining up with TRBD1. From germline, CDR1 is SGHVS and CDR2 FNYEAQ. The J segment lost 5 bases and the V segment lost 1 base, leaving 0 bases of the junction unmatched. This CDR3 spans 14 amino acids. The CDR3 DNA reads as TGTGCCAGCAGCTTAGGGACAGGGGATCAGCCCCAGCATTTT. It encodes CASSLGTGDQPQHF.